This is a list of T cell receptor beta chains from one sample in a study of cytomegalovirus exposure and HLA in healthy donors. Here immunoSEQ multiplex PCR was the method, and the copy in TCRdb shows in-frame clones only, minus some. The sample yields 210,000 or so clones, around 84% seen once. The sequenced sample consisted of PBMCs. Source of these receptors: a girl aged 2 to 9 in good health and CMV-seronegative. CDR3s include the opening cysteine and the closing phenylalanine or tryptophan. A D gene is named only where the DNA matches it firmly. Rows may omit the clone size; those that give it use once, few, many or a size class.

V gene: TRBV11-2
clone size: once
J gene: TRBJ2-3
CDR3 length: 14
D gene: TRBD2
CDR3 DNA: TGTGCCAGCAGTTCAGCCGGGAGGTCAGATACGCAGTATTTT
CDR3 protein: CASSSAGRSDTQYF

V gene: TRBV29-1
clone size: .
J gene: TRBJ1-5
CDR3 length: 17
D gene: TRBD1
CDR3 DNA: TGCAGCGTCGACCGGGACAGGGGGACTCATAGCAATCAGCCCCAGCATTTT
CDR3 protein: CSVDRDRGTHSNQPQHF

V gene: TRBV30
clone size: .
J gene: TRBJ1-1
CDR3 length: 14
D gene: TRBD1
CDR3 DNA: TGTGCCTGGAGTGTAGGACAGGGGACCACTGAAGCTTTCTTT
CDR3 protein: CAWSVGQGTTEAFF

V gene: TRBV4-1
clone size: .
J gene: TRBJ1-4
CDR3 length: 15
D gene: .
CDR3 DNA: TGCGCCGCCAAAGAAGGCACCGGCGGTATTGAAAAACTGTTTTTT
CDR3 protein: CAAKEGTGGIEKLFF

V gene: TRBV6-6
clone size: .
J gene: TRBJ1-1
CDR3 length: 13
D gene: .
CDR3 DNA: TGTGCCAGCAGTAAACAGGGTTACACTGAAGCTTTCTTT
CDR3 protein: CASSKQGYTEAFF

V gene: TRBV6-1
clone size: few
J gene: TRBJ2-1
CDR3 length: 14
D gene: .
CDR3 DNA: TGTGCCAGCAGTGAAGGGCGGTACTACAATGAGCAGTTCTTC
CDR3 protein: CASSEGRYYNEQFF

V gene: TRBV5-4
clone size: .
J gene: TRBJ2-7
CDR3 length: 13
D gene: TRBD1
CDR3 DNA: TGTGCCAGCGCAAGAGACAGGGCGTACGAGCAGTACTTC
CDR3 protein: CASARDRAYEQYF

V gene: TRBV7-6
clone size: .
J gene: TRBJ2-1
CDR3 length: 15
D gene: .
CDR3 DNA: TGTGCCAGCAGCCCTGCGGGGGCCTCCTACAATGAGCAGTTCTTC
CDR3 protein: CASSPAGASYNEQFF

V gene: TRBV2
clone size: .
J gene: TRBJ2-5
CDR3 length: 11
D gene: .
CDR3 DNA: TGTGCCAGCGGAGCAGGGGAGACCCAGTACTTC
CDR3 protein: CASGAGETQYF

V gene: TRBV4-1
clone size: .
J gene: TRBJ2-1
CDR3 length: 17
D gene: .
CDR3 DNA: TGCGCCAGCAGCCAAGATGCCAGGGCCCGATCCTACAATGAGCAGTTCTTC
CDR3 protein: CASSQDARARSYNEQFF

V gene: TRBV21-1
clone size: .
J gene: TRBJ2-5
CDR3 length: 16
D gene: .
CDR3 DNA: TGTGCCAGCAGCAAACCCCCGGCTAGAGAACAAGAGACCCAGTACTTC
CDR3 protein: CASSKPPAREQETQYF

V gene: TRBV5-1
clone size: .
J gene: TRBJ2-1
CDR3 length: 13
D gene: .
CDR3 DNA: TGCGCCAGCAGCTCAGAACCCTGGAATGAGCAGTTCTTC
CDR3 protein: CASSSEPWNEQFF

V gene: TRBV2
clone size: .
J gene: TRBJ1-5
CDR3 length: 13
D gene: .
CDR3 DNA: TGTGCCAGCACGTCAGGGGTCGATCAGCCCCAGCATTTT
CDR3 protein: CASTSGVDQPQHF

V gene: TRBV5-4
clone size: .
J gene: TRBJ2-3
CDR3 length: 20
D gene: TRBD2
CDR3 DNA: TGTGCCAGCAGCTCCCTTAGTGAAATAGCGGGAGGGTGGGACACAGATACGCAGTATTTT
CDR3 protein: CASSSLSEIAGGWDTDTQYF

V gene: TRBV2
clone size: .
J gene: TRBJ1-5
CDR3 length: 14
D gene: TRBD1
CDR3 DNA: TGTGCCAGCAAGGCCTCAGGGGGGAATCAGCCCCAGCATTTT
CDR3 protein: CASKASGGNQPQHF

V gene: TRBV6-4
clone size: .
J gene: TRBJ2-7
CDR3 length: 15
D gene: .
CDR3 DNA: TGTGCCAGCAGTGACGGTCTGAGGCCCAACTACGAGCAGTACTTC
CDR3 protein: CASSDGLRPNYEQYF

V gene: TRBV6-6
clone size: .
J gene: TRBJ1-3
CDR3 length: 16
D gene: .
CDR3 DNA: TGTGCCAGCAGTTCCGGACGGGGGGTCCTTGGAAACACCATATATTTT
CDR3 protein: CASSSGRGVLGNTIYF

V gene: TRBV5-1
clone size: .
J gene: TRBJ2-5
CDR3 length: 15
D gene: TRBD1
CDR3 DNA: TGCGCCAGCAGCTCTCAGGGACAGGGCCAAGAGACCCAGTACTTC
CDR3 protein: CASSSQGQGQETQYF

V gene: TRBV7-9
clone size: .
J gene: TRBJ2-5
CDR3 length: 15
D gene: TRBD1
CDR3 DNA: TGTGCCAGCAGCTCCGGACAGGGAATGATAGAGACCCAGTACTTC
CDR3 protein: CASSSGQGMIETQYF

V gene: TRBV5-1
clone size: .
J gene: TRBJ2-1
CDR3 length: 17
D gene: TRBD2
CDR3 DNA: TGCGCCAGCAGCCCCAGGACTAGCGGGAGTCCAGGTAATGAGCAGTTCTTC
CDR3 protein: CASSPRTSGSPGNEQFF

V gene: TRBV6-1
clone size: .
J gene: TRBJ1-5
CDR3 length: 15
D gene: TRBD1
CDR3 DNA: TGTGCCAGCAGTGGGGCTCCGACAGGGGGGCAGCCCCAGCATTTT
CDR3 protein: CASSGAPTGGQPQHF

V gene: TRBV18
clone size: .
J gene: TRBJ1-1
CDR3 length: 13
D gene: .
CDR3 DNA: TGTGCCAGCTCACCAGCAGGGGCCGGTGAAGCTTTCTTT
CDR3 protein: CASSPAGAGEAFF

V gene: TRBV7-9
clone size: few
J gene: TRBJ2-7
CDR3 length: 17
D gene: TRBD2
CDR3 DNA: TGTGCCAGCAGCTACGGGAAGGGACTAGCGGGAACCTACGAGCAGTACTTC
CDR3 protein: CASSYGKGLAGTYEQYF

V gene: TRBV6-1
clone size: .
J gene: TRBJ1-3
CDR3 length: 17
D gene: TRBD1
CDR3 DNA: TGTGCCAGCAGTGCGGGGACAGGTTCTTCCTCTGGAAACACCATATATTTT
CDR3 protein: CASSAGTGSSSGNTIYF

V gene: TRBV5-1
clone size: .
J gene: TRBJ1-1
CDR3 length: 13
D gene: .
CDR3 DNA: TGCGCCAGCAGCTTGGACTTGAACACTGAAGCTTTCTTT
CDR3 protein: CASSLDLNTEAFF

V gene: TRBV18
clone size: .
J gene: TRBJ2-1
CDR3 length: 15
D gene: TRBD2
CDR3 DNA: TGTGCCAGCTCACCAGAAACTAGCGGGAACAATGAGCAGTTCTTC
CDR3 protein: CASSPETSGNNEQFF

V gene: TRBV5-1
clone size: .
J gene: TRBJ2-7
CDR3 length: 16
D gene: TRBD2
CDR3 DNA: TGCGCCAGCAGCTTGAGACTAGCGGGAGAAGACTACGAGCAGTACTTC
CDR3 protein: CASSLRLAGEDYEQYF

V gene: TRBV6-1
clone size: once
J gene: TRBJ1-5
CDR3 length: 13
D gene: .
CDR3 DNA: TGTGCCAGCAGTGAAGCTTTGAGTTCGCCCCAGCATTTT
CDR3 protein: CASSEALSSPQHF

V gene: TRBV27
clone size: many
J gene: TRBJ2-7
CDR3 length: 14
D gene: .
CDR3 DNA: TGTGCCAGCAGTTCCCGGACACCAGTCTACGAGCAGTACTTC
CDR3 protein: CASSSRTPVYEQYF

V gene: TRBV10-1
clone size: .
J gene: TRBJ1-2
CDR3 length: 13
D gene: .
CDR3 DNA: TGCGCCAGCAGTGAGAGCCCAGGAACTGGCTACACCTTC
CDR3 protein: CASSESPGTGYTF